These 31 T cell receptor beta chains came from one sample sequenced in a study of blood T cell repertoires in COVID-19. Some clones are missing from TCRdb's copy, which holds only in-frame ones; the method was immunoSEQ multiplex PCR. The sample has some 150,000 clones, over 65% seen once. The sample was peripheral blood. The receptors originated from an elderly man with acute or convalescent COVID-19.

V gene TRBV3-1 (or the pseudogene TRBV3-2) combines with J gene TRBJ2-3, with 8 bases aligning to TRBD1. The CDR3 sequence is 16 residues long. V shed 4 bases, J shed 3 bases, and the junction held 9 bases outside the gene matches. Germline V CDR1 and CDR2: LGHDT, YNNKEL (reference sequence). DNA of the CDR3: TGTGCCAGCAGCCTTCTAGGCAGGGGGCGTACAGATACGCAGTATTTT. The encoded protein is CASSLLGRGRTDTQYF.

This chain connects TRBV5-8 to TRBJ1-4; D gene unclear. With 4 bases removed from V and 4 bases from J, the gap between germline ends came to 8 bases. Germline loops: CDR1 SGHTS, CDR2 YDEGEE. The length of the CDR3 is 13 residues. The CDR3: CASSRQLNEKLFF. As DNA, the CDR3 is TGTGCCAGCAGCCGACAACTTAATGAAAAACTGTTTTTT.

This clone was counted only a few times. V is TRBV21-1 and J is TRBJ1-2; TRBD1, as called in the table, went unchecked against the DNA. TRBV21-1 corresponds to a pseudogene. The CDR3 runs to 15 residues. This CDR3 is CASSPRDREAYGYTF. CDR3 coding DNA: TGTGCCAGCAGCCCTCGTGACAGGGAGGCCTATGGCTACACCTTC.

This sequence joins TRBV7-2 and TRBJ2-3; possibly TRBD2 for D (5 bases). V lost 3 bases, J lost 6 bases, and 10 bases lay in between. CDR3 size: 13 residues. Per the germline V gene, CDR1 is SGHTA and CDR2 is FQGNSA. CDR3 region: CASSFFVADTQYF. As DNA, the CDR3 is TGTGCCAGCAGCTTCTTCGTAGCGGATACGCAGTATTTT.

This clone was picked up one time. The chain joins TRBV24-1 to TRBJ1-3, with 10 positions matching TRBD1. J gave up 8 bases and V 9 bases, and 6 bases lay outside the gene matches. Germline lookup yields CDR1 KGHDR and CDR2 SFDVKD. This CDR3 is 13 amino acids long. In DNA, the CDR3 is TGTGCCACCCGGACAGGGGGAGAAGACACCATATATTTT. As protein: CATRTGGEDTIYF.

The chain uses TRBV11-2 and TRBJ1-6; 8 positions match TRBD1. The ends lost 4 bases at V and 8 bases at J; junction bases unmatched: 7. Germline CDR1 SGHAT, CDR2 FQNNGV. The CDR3 contains 15 residues. The CDR3 DNA follows: TGTGCCAGCAGCTGGAAAACAGGGGGGGATTCACCCCTCCACTTT. Amino acids: CASSWKTGGDSPLHF.

V gene TRBV18 combines with J gene TRBJ2-6; TRBD1 aligns across 7 bases. Germline CDR1 is KGHSH and CDR2 is LQKENI. The CDR3 length is 18 residues. Trimming removed 3 bases from V and 2 bases from J; junction bases left unmatched: 10. CDR3 nucleotides: TGTGCCAGCTCACCGCGGACAGGAGACAATGCTGGGGCCAACGTCCTGACTTTC. Amino acids: CASSPRTGDNAGANVLTF.

Concerning this clone: The same CDR3 arises from other DNA sequences in this sample as well. The V call is TRBV19, the J call TRBJ1-2, with TRBD1 matching over 9 bases. Germline CDR1 LNHDA, CDR2 SQIVND (reference sequence). The CDR3 is made up of 14 amino acids. V shed 5 bases, J shed 4 bases, and the junction held 5 bases outside the gene matches. CDR3 in DNA: TGTGCCAGTAGTCCCCACAGGGGGCCCTATGGCTACACCTTC. This gives the protein CASSPHRGPYGYTF.

V gene TRBV24-1 combines with J gene TRBJ2-1; TRBD2 agrees at 7 bases. The CDR3 runs 16 residues. J lost 0 bases, V lost 3 bases, and 4 bases had no gene match. Per the germline V gene, CDR1 is KGHDR and CDR2 is SFDVKD. CDR3 residues: CATSDPSGDSYNEQFF. The CDR3 DNA sequence: TGTGCCACCAGTGATCCGAGCGGGGACTCCTACAATGAGCAGTTCTTC.

The J gene is TRBJ1-3, the V gene TRBV30, with D hard to call. The CDR3 has 13 amino acids. The V end lost 3 bases, the J end lost 0 bases, and 6 bases lay between the germline ends. Germline V gene sequence: CDR1 GTSNPN, CDR2 SVGIG (reference sequence). The CDR3 DNA follows: TGTGCCTGGAGCCTCTACTCTGGAAACACCATATATTTT. Residues: CAWSLYSGNTIYF.

V gene TRBV28 combines with J gene TRBJ1-1; the D gene is possibly TRBD1 (6 bases). Per the germline V gene, CDR1 is MDHEN and CDR2 is SYDVKM. CDR3 length: 15 amino acids. Trimming shortened V by 10 bases and J by 4 bases, and 22 bases separated the two germline ends. The CDR3 DNA reads as TGTGCCATTTACAGTGGAGTCGTAGGGGGCACTGAAGCTTTCTTT. Protein sequence: CAIYSGVVGGTEAFF.

V is TRBV30 and J is TRBJ2-5, with 10 bases that match TRBD1. The V and J ends lost 8 bases and 2 bases, in that order; junction bases with no gene match: 2. The CDR3 loop spans 12 amino acids. Germline CDR1 is GTSNPN and CDR2 is SVGIG (reference sequence). In nucleotides, the CDR3 is TGTGCCGAGGGACAGGGGCAAGAGACCCAGTACTTC. It translates to CAEGQGQETQYF.

V and J are TRBV27 and TRBJ2-5; 9 bases line up with TRBD2. CDR1 and CDR2 from the germline V gene are MNHEY and SMNVEV (reference sequence). Unmatched junction bases numbered 16, after V lost 5 bases and J lost 6 bases. The CDR3 covers 17 residues. CDR3 sequence: CASSRQGGGGALKTQYF. In DNA, the CDR3 is TGTGCCAGCAGTCGGCAAGGGGGCGGGGGGGCTTTGAAGACCCAGTACTTC.

This chain links TRBV4-2 with TRBJ1-5; possibly TRBD1 for D (5 bases). The germline V gene encodes CDR1 LGHNA and CDR2 YNFKEQ. V was pared by 1 base and J by 3 bases, with 10 bases between. The CDR3 is 15 amino acids. CDR3 DNA sequence: TGTGCCAGCAGCCAAGTGGATGGGGCCAATCAGCCCCAGCATTTT. Protein: CASSQVDGANQPQHF.

The chain carries TRBV29-1 and TRBJ2-2; 7 bases align to TRBD2. The CDR3 totals 15 residues. Germline V gene data show CDR1 as SQVTM and CDR2 as ANQGSEA. Losses at the gene ends were 2 bases for V and 5 bases for J; bases not matched to a gene: 8. The CDR3 bases are TGCAGCGTTGAAAGGGAGGGTAGGGCGACCGGGGAGCTGTTTTTT. Its translation: CSVEREGRATGELFF.

The chain uses TRBV18 and TRBJ1-3, with TRBD1 matching 8 bases. CDR1 and CDR2 (germline): KGHSH, LQKENI. The CDR3 has 15 amino acids. V was pared by 4 bases and J by 2 bases, with 4 bases of the junction left unmatched. Here the CDR3 reads CASSLGQGPGNTIYF. The CDR3 DNA sequence: TGTGCCAGCTCACTCGGACAGGGCCCTGGAAACACCATATATTTT.

This chain joins TRBV2 and TRBJ1-4; no firm D call. V shed 6 bases and J shed 3 bases, with 17 bases lying between them. The CDR3 runs 16 residues. Germline CDR1 and CDR2: SNHLY and FYNNEI. CDR3 nucleotide sequence: TGTGCCAGCAGGGCCCGGAGGAGTTATGCTAATGAAAAACTGTTTTTT. As protein: CASRARRSYANEKLFF.

The CDR3: CASSTQGLADSPLHF. The CDR3 DNA reads as TGCGCCAGCAGCACACAGGGTTTGGCCGATTCACCCCTCCACTTT. The rearrangement uses TRBV5-1 and TRBJ1-6; maybe TRBD1 (6 bases). Germline V gives CDR1 SGHRS, CDR2 YFSETQ. V was trimmed by 4 bases and J by 8 bases, leaving 16 bases between them. This CDR3 comprises 15 residues.

The chain combines TRBV23-1 with TRBJ1-5; 9 positions match TRBD1. TRBV23-1 is known as an ORF, though its function is uncertain. CDR3 length: 16 residues. V lost 0 bases, J lost 7 bases, and 7 bases stayed unmatched. CDR3 in amino acids: CASSQSRQGEKQPQHF. In nucleotides, the CDR3 is TGCGCCAGCAGTCAATCACGACAGGGGGAGAAGCAGCCCCAGCATTTT.

This clone was found once. The rearrangement uses TRBV7-2 and TRBJ2-1; tentative D call: TRBD2 (6 bases). Germline loops: CDR1 SGHTA, CDR2 FQGNSA. V was cut by 0 bases and J by 2 bases, with 11 bases left in between. CDR3 size: 16 residues. This CDR3 reads CASSLAPSGPYNEQFF. The DNA for the CDR3 is TGTGCCAGCAGCTTAGCCCCCAGCGGGCCCTACAATGAGCAGTTCTTC.

In regard to this clone: This sample includes further DNA sequences coding for the same CDR3. This chain links TRBV18 with TRBJ2-3; TRBD1 aligns across 8 bases. The germline V gene has CDR1 KGHSH and CDR2 LQKENI. J lost 1 base, V lost 3 bases, and 6 bases had no gene match. CDR3 length: 16 residues. For the CDR3, the DNA is TGTGCCAGCTCACCTCGGACAGGGAGCGGCACAGATACGCAGTATTTT. This sequence encodes CASSPRTGSGTDTQYF.

The J gene is TRBJ2-1, the V gene TRBV15; 9 nucleotides line up with TRBD2. The CDR3 length is 15 residues. The V segment lost 3 bases and the J segment 6 bases; nucleotides outside the gene matches: 6. Germline loops: CDR1 LNHNV, CDR2 YYDKDF (reference sequence). The CDR3 nucleotides are TGTGCCACCAGCAGGCTTAGACTAGCGGCCAATGAGCAGTTCTTC. Translation: CATSRLRLAANEQFF. The full variable domain, in which reference TRBV15 and TRBJ2-1 provide the parts outside the CDR3, is DAMVIQNPRYQVTQFGKPVTLSCSQTLNHNVMYWYQQKSSQAPKLLFHYYDKDFNNEADTPDNFQSRRPNTSFCFLDIRSPGLGDTAMYLCATSRLRLAANEQFFGPGTRLTVL.

This sequence joins TRBV11-2 and TRBJ2-5; TRBD2 is a possible D gene (6 bases). V shed 4 bases and J shed 3 bases, with 12 bases lying between them. Looked up from germline, CDR1 is SGHAT and CDR2 is FQNNGV. The CDR3 totals 14 residues. CDR3 nucleotide sequence: TGTGCCAGCAGCTATGGAGGGTCCGAAGAGACCCAGTACTTC. Its protein product is CASSYGGSEETQYF. Full variable domain (remainder filled in from reference TRBV11-2 and TRBJ2-5): EAGVAQSPRYKIIEKRQSVAFWCNPISGHATLYWYQQILGQGPKLLIQFQNNGVVDDSQLPKDRFSAERLKGVDSTLKIQPAKLEDSAVYLCASSYGGSEETQYFGPGTRLLVL.

The V gene is TRBV7-9, the J gene TRBJ2-5, with a tentative D call TRBD1 (5 bases). With 5 bases removed from V and 4 bases from J, the gap between germline ends came to 23 bases. Germline CDR1 reads SEHNR; CDR2 reads FQNEAQ (reference sequence). The CDR3 totals 17 residues. For the CDR3, the DNA is TGTGCCAGCAGCCTAGGAGCGACACTTCCAAGGGGAGAGACCCAGTACTTC. It codes for CASSLGATLPRGETQYF.

This clone was seen more than once but under ten times. The chain uses TRBV10-3 and TRBJ2-7; TRBD2 aligns across 7 bases. With 0 bases clipped from V and 7 bases from J, the junction kept 6 bases outside the gene matches. The CDR3 runs to 14 residues. Germline V gene lookup returns CDR1 ENHRY and CDR2 SYGVKD. The CDR3, as DNA: TGTGCCATCAGTGAGTCACGCGGGGGTGGGGAGCAGTACGTC. Its translation: CAISESRGGGEQYV.

The chain is built from TRBV18 and TRBJ2-7; D might be TRBD2 (5 bases). Germline CDR1 KGHSH, CDR2 LQKENI. The V end was cut by 5 bases, the J end by 0 bases, with 14 bases between. The CDR3 covers 15 residues. The chain's CDR3 is CASSDQSGSSYEQYF. The CDR3 DNA is TGTGCCAGCTCAGATCAATCGGGAAGCTCCTACGAGCAGTACTTC.

The chain couples TRBV2 to TRBJ2-2; 7 bases are a match to TRBD1. This CDR3 spans 15 amino acids. The trim removed 6 bases at V and 3 bases at J, leaving 7 bases unmatched. CDR1 and CDR2 from the germline V gene are SNHLY and FYNNEI. The CDR3 spells CASSKGQEDTGELFF. The CDR3 region has the DNA TGTGCCAGCAGCAAAGGACAGGAGGACACCGGGGAGCTGTTTTTT.

V usage is TRBV6-5 and J usage is TRBJ2-2, with D possibly TRBD2 on 5 matching bases. V gave up 7 bases and J gave up 3 bases, with 12 bases separating them. This CDR3 region has 14 residues. Germline V lookup: CDR1 MNHEY, CDR2 SVGAGI. The CDR3 reads CASNRGVDTGELFF. The CDR3, as DNA: TGTGCCAGCAATCGGGGAGTTGACACCGGGGAGCTGTTTTTT.

Written as DNA, the CDR3 is TGTGCCATCAGGGGTAGGGACAGGGGGCAGGAGACCCAGTACTTC. Translation gives CAIRGRDRGQETQYF. The chain joins TRBV10-3 to TRBJ2-5; TRBD1 aligns across 12 bases. V gave up 6 bases and J gave up 5 bases; unmatched junction bases: 7. Germline lookup yields CDR1 ENHRY and CDR2 SYGVKD. The CDR3 runs 15 residues.

The chain has TRBV18 and TRBJ1-4, with a possible D match to TRBD1 (5 bases). From germline, CDR1 is KGHSH and CDR2 LQKENI. The CDR3 sequence is 16 residues long. Trimming cost V 0 bases and J 4 bases, with 12 bases left between them. The CDR3 nucleotides read TGTGCCAGCTCACCACCCGTGCAGGGCATTAATGAAAAACTGTTTTTT. Protein product: CASSPPVQGINEKLFF. Supplemented by reference TRBV18 and TRBJ1-4, the full variable domain reads NAGVMQNPRHLVRRRGQEARLRCSPMKGHSHVYWYRQLPEEGLKFMVYLQKENIIDESGMPKERFSAEFPKEGPSILRIQQVVRGDSAAYFCASSPPVQGINEKLFFGSGTQLSVL.

This clone showed up just once. CDR3: CASRTPTGHYQPQHF. The CDR3 DNA follows: TGTGCCAGCAGAACCCCGACAGGGCATTATCAGCCCCAGCATTTT. The chain employs TRBV28 and TRBJ1-5; 7 bases match TRBD1. There are 15 residues in the CDR3. The V and J ends lost 6 bases and 5 bases, in that order; junction bases with no gene match: 10. From germline, CDR1 is MDHEN and CDR2 SYDVKM.